Listed below are T cell receptor beta chains from one sample, sequenced in a study of control samples from healthy donors and cancer patients. The data were produced by immunoSEQ multiplex PCR, yet TCRdb's version contains in-frame clones alone and is incomplete. Among 78,000 or so clones, roughly nine tenths were seen once, and the ten largest hold 4%. The sample was blood. These receptors all come from a woman aged 45-59 years in good health. The CDR3 runs from the conserved cysteine through the conserved F or W. Part of the rows lack a size; the others show once, few, many or a class for expanded clones.

TRBV7-2	TRBJ2-6	few	CASSYAIVGRGANVLTF
TRBV27	TRBJ2-1	NA	CASRDSRPFYNEQFF
TRBV5-1	TRBJ2-2	NA	CASRGLYNTGELFF
TRBV9	TRBJ1-4	NA	CASSLRDSATNEKLFF
TRBV28	TRBJ1-2	NA	CASSGEGVRYGYTF
TRBV29-1	TRBJ2-5	NA	CSVLLAGGPETQYF
TRBV18	TRBJ1-5	NA	CASSLDRLRDQPQHF
TRBV9	TRBJ1-1	NA	CASSPRPDLSEAFF
TRBV5-1	TRBJ1-1	NA	CASSFRGPNTEAFF
TRBV19	TRBJ1-2	NA	CASSVDGQNGYTF
TRBV30	TRBJ2-7	NA	CACQTNRGFEQYF
TRBV5-1	TRBJ1-1	NA	CASNGQLGGRNTEAFF
TRBV18	TRBJ2-3	NA	CASSRGRGQSTDTQYF
TRBV5-1	TRBJ2-1	NA	CASSPTRGGSYNEQFF
TRBV12-3/TRBV12-4	TRBJ2-1	NA	CAIPRQGRNEQFF
TRBV5-5	TRBJ1-5	NA	CASSFGGPSNQPQHF
TRBV5-1	TRBJ2-1	few	CASSLRDSGSRPYNEQFF
TRBV2	TRBJ1-2	NA	CASRKGDSYGYTF
TRBV7-3	TRBJ2-3	NA	CASSFSMADTQYF
TRBV7-7	TRBJ2-7	NA	CASSRGAGHSYEQYF
TRBV7-3	TRBJ2-2	NA	CASSLESSGISGELFF
TRBV5-6	TRBJ1-2	NA	CASSQQGGYGYGYTF
TRBV20-1	TRBJ2-5	NA	CSASSQETQYF
TRBV2	TRBJ1-5	NA	CASRLGGRQPQHF
TRBV7-9	TRBJ2-1	few	CASTVGNRDPGFF
TRBV28	TRBJ1-1	once	CASTSGTGTETEAFF
TRBV9	TRBJ1-1	NA	CASSVAGVGGSTEAFF
TRBV30	TRBJ2-5	NA	CAWTQTGGKETQYF
TRBV4-1	TRBJ1-1	NA	CASSQEGDENTEAFF
TRBV5-1	TRBJ2-2	NA	CASSFGASGNPTGELFF
TRBV10-1	TRBJ2-2	NA	CASSEAGGRTGELFF
TRBV5-1	TRBJ2-7	NA	CASRPSGGAEQYF